A single TCR beta chain is shown here with its context. Its antigen is currently unknown. This record comes from a study of cytomegalovirus exposure and HLA in healthy donors. Broader study findings: Later examination showed HLA-associated TCR beta chains had greater clonal expansion than equally common others.

The PCR had 60 Vbeta and 13 Jbeta primers. Using immunoSEQ multiplex PCR, the repertoire was profiled, and TCRdb retains in-frame clones only, with some absent. The sample carries about 180,000 clones, 70% to 80% recorded once. V lost 4 bases to trimming and J lost 0 bases, with 10 bases between them. The CDR3 has 14 residues. The germline CDR1 and CDR2 sequences are SGHNT and YYREEE (reference sequence). The chain uses TRBV5-4 and TRBJ1-1; the D gene is possibly TRBD1 (5 bases). Sequenced input: PBMCs. The source of this sequence is a man aged 18 to 30 in good health and CMV-seronegative. DNA for the CDR3: TGTGCCAGCAGCCCCCAGGGCCTGAACACTGAAGCTTTCTTT. This codes for CASSPQGLNTEAFF.